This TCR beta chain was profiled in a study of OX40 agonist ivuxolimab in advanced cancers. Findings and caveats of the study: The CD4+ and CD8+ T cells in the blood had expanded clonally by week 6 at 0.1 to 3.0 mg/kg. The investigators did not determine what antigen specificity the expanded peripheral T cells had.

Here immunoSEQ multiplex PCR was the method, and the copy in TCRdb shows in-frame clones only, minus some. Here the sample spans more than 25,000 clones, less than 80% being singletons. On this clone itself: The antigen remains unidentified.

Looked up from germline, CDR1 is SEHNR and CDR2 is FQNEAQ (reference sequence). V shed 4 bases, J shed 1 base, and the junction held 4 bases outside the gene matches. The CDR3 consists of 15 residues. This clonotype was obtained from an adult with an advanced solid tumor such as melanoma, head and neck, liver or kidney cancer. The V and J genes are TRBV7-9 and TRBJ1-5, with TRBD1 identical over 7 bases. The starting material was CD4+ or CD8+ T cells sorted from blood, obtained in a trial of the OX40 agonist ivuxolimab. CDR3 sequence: CASSSVRGSNQPQHF. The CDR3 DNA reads TGTGCCAGCAGCTCAGTCAGGGGGAGCAATCAGCCCCAGCATTTT.